This paragraph reports one T cell receptor beta chain. Its antigen is as yet unknown. UMI-tagged 5'RACE template switching yielded the TCR beta cDNA. TCRdb re-analyzed the 5' RACE reads; it lists each CDR3 protein once, without DNA. The sample includes almost 450,000 distinct CDR3 sequences. CDR1 and CDR2 from the germline V gene are SGHNT and YYREEE (reference sequence). The CDR3 runs 16 residues. This specimen comes from a study of T cells expressing NK-cell markers. Findings of the study overall: A few donors likewise had their CD3+CD56-NKG2C+ fraction led by these clonotypes. Several donors showed dominant NKG2C+ clonotypes comprising roughly 1.0-7.0% of their CD8+ T cells.

This clonotype was obtained from a woman aged 18-70 years in good health. The material sequenced was blood T cells: a sorted CD56 or NKG2C T cell subset, CD4+ or CD8+ T cells, or bulk PBMC T cells (not recorded which). The chain links TRBV5-4 to TRBJ1-6. CDR3 amino acids: CASSSRAGGSNSPLHF.